Listed below are T cell receptor beta chains from one sample, sequenced in a study of T cells in Graves' hyperthyroidism and ophthalmopathy. MiXCR, applied by TCRdb to the multiplex PCR reads, yields one record per CDR3 protein. The sample lists about 690,000 distinct CDR3 sequences; 17% were seen once. Sequenced: blood. All receptors derive from a middle-aged man with Graves' hyperthyroidism. Each CDR3 is given with its conserved first and last residue. Clone size, where shown, is once, few, many, or a class for clones that have expanded.

abundance	j_gene	v_gene	CDR3aa
few	TRBJ2-5	TRBV7-8	CASSPNRAVTIKKTQYF
.	TRBJ2-7	TRBV25-1	CASSDVASGSYEQYF
many	TRBJ2-7	TRBV28	CASRRQSTSYEQYF
.	TRBJ2-5	TRBV18	CASSETWDTQETQYF
many	TRBJ1-1	TRBV5-4	CASRQSGQGVSNTEAFF
many	TRBJ2-7	TRBV12-3/TRBV12-4	CASSLIRGPYEQYF
many	TRBJ1-2	TRBV18	CASSPLEADYGYTF
many	TRBJ2-7	TRBV7-8	CASSLEGSGGYEQYF
.	TRBJ2-1	TRBV7-6	CASSPAGLAGATEQFF
few	TRBJ2-7	TRBV6-5	CASSYRHRDYEQYF
many	TRBJ1-4	TRBV28	CASPPNQSGQGGIDEKLFF
.	TRBJ2-3	TRBV24-1	CATSDRTAQSTDTQYF
many	TRBJ2-3	TRBV12-3/TRBV12-4	CASSFSRVTSTDTQYF
many	TRBJ2-7	TRBV6-5	CASSYSPSGRNEQYF
.	TRBJ2-1	TRBV24-1	CATQRYNEQFF
.	TRBJ2-3	TRBV7-3	CASSQGGVDTQYF
many	TRBJ2-1	TRBV7-3	CASSFGVAGSQFF
many	TRBJ1-2	TRBV11-2	CASSLGPTYGYTF
.	TRBJ2-1	TRBV7-9	CASSFLQGSSGRDSSYNEQFF
many	TRBJ1-3	TRBV27	CASSPRDRAGNTIYF
many	TRBJ1-1	TRBV18	CASSPQGKNTEAFF
.	TRBJ2-1	TRBV3-1	CASSLNLGIAGGNEQFF
.	TRBJ2-5	TRBV28	CASSTGTGFGETQYF
few	TRBJ1-3	TRBV28	CASSSGNTIYF
many	TRBJ2-7	TRBV6-4	CASSDRTGTDSYEQYF
.	TRBJ1-3	TRBV3-1	CASSPRGMRSSGNTIYF
.	TRBJ2-3	TRBV30	CAWTVLKSTDTQYF
.	TRBJ2-5	TRBV2	CASRVAGSQETQYF
.	TRBJ1-1	TRBV28	CASSLRQQAFF
many	TRBJ2-7	TRBV7-2	CASSLGDSGSYEQYF
few	TRBJ2-7	TRBV11-2	CASSLNAEQYF
few	TRBJ2-7	TRBV19	CASTTPGQRKGEQYF
.	TRBJ2-7	TRBV25-1	CASMGGGYEQYF
few	TRBJ2-2	TRBV20-1	CSARTGSGSGELFF
many	TRBJ1-6	TRBV2	CASSGAGTANNSPLHF
once	TRBJ1-3	TRBV28	CASSLSAESVSGNTIYF
.	TRBJ1-2	TRBV28	CASSPGQGATYGYTF
.	TRBJ1-5	TRBV6-1	CASSSPDRILQPQHF
many	TRBJ2-3	TRBV12-3/TRBV12-4	CASSFRGDTQYF
.	TRBJ2-7	TRBV11-2	CASRKDKKRGSSYEHYF
many	TRBJ2-5	TRBV7-2	CASSLVPGALGTQYF
.	TRBJ1-2	TRBV27	CASQGGHGYTF
few	TRBJ2-1	TRBV7-2	CASSLVVSGTLNEQFF
few	TRBJ2-1	TRBV4-3	CASSHSKNEQFF
.	TRBJ2-6	TRBV6-5	CASSYVESGANVLTF
many	TRBJ1-2	TRBV12-3/TRBV12-4	CASSHRQGTGYGYTF
.	TRBJ2-2	TRBV19	CASSSDTLAPFANTGELFF